This TCR beta chain appears in the sequencing data of a study of OX40 agonist ivuxolimab in advanced cancers. Across the study: People who had prior anti-PD-1, anti-PD-L1 or anti-CTLA-4 therapy could take part, and around 39% had some.

Anyone with autoimmune disease history or systemic immunosuppression was excluded. The study sampled blood at baseline, cycle 4 day 1, and cycle 7 day 1. This clone was observed a handful of times. TCRdb's copy holds only in-frame clones and misses some; the assay was immunoSEQ multiplex PCR. The table records tens of thousands of clones, 87% of them present only once. The sequencing used CD4+ or CD8+ T cells sorted from blood, collected in a trial of the OX40 agonist ivuxolimab. The clonotype originates from an adult with an advanced solid tumor such as melanoma, head and neck, liver or kidney cancer.

CDR3 region: CASSPQTSGLEQYF. CDR3 nucleotide sequence: TGTGCCAGCAGCCCCCAGACTAGCGGGCTGGAGCAGTACTTC. The chain employs TRBV9 and TRBJ2-7, with 10 bases fitting TRBD2. V lost 4 bases, J lost 7 bases, and 8 bases stayed unmatched. Germline assignment: CDR1 SGDLS and CDR2 YYNGEE. The length of the CDR3 is 14 residues.